This entry describes one T cell receptor beta chain. Its matching antigen is unknown. This entry comes from a study of a mutant IDH1 vaccine in newly diagnosed glioma. This CDR3 spans 13 amino acids. From germline, CDR1 is SGHKS and CDR2 YYEKEE (reference sequence). Trimming pared 3 bases from V and 6 bases from J, leaving 12 bases between. Time point denoted: baseline, week 1 (first vaccination visit). As for treatment: pre-vaccination baseline after standard-of-care therapy. Donors harbored newly found WHO grade 3 or 4 IDH1-mutant, ATRX-lost astrocytomas. Study-level results: Changes in the top peripheral T cell clonotypes seemingly had no bearing on pseudoprogression.

Generated by immunoSEQ multiplex PCR, the TCRdb table keeps only in-frame clones and is missing some. Seen here are roughly 86,000 clones, 80% observed once, and the top ten hold approximately 7.9%. J is TRBJ1-2 and V is TRBV5-5; TRBD1 might be the D (5 bases). This clonotype was sampled from a man aged 35-49 years with glioma. The sequenced sample was PBMCs, obtained from a glioma patient treated with radiotherapy, temozolomide or both. CDR3 loop: CASSSYRRDGYTF. DNA for the CDR3: TGTGCCAGCAGCTCTTACAGGAGGGATGGCTACACCTTC.